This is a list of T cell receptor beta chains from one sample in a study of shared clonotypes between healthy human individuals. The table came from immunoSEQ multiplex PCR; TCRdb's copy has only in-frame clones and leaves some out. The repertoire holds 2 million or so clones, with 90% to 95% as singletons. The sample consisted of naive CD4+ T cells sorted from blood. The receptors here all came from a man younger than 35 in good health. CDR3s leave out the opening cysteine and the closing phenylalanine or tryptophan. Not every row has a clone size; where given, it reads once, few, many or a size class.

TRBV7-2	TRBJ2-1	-	ASSSLGPNEQF
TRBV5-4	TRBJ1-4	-	ASSRDVSGEKLF
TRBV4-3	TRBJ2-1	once	ASSQGGTSAYNEQF
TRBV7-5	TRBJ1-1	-	ARSPRSRLNTEAF
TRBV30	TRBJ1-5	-	AWSGAKSNQPQH
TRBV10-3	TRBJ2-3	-	AISVTGTSTDTQY
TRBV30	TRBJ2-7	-	AWSPKGQGVYEQY
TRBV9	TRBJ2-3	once	ASSSRTNTDTQY
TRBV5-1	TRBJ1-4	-	ASSADAHLGQLF
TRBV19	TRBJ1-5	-	ASSTPPGTQSNQPQH
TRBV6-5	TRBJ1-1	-	ASSYQGYTEAF
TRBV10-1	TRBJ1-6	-	ASRGTGDNSPLH
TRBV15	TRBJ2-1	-	ATSNPDRFRDEQF
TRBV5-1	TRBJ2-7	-	ASRSGAGTTGEQY
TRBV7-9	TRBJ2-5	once	ASSSAGTLETQY
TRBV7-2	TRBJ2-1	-	ASSSGWGSYNEQF
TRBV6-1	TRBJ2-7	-	ASSETPGLADFY
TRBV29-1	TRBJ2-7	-	SVGVAGAYEQY
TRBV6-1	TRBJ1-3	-	ASSENRVSNTIY
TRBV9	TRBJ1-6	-	ASSVEGNGSPLH
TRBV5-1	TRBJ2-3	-	ASSLGGVSLDTQY
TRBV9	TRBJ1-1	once	ASSPVLGQRFEAF
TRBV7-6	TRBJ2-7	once	ASSYLPGGGTYEQY
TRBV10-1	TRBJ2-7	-	ASSEGTNYEQY
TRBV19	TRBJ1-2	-	ASSIDRLYGYT
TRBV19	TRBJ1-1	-	ASSRTVTTEAF
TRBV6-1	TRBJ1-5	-	ASSEFGARAQH
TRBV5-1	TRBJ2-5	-	ASSLGSGGETQY